Sequencing of this TCR beta chain was carried out in a study of identical twins. Donors uniformly comprised healthy Caucasians. This clonotype showed up just a few times. TCRdb recomputed calls from the 5' RACE reads with MiXCR, one row per CDR3 protein. Here the sample spans nearly 200,000 distinct CDR3 sequences, approximately 15% being singletons. V lost 7 bases and J lost 2, with 15 bases in between. The CDR3 is 13 residues long. CDR1 and CDR2 from the germline V gene are SQVTM and ANQGSEA. This sample was shared with a second study, whose subject was T cells expressing NK-cell markers. That paper states: Underlying the TCR beta repertoires were sorted CD3+CD56+NKG2C+, CD3+CD56+NKG2C- and CD3+CD56-NKG2C+ T cells. With respect to HCMV, seven of the eight sequenced donors were seropositive, and one was seronegative.

The chain has TRBV29-1 and TRBJ2-7; D is undetermined. The source is a woman under 30 in good health. The sample taken for sequencing was CD8+ T cells sorted from blood. CDR3 coding DNA: TGCAGCGCCCTGGACGGTCGGGCCTACGAGCAGTACTTC. This codes for CSALDGRAYEQYF.